Sequencing of this TCR beta chain was carried out in a study of T cell repertoires in cytomegalovirus infection. Germline V gene data show CDR1 as MNHEY and CDR2 as SMNVEV (reference sequence). The V and J ends lost 4 bases and 1 base respectively, with 7 bases between them. The CDR3 runs 13 residues. From the reads, TCRdb called clonotypes with MiXCR, one entry per CDR3 protein. The sample has about 890,000 distinct CDR3 sequences; roughly 31% are singletons. General study results and limits: Cumulative public TCR beta family frequency identified carriers of CMV plus the relevant HLA.

This clonotype has more than one count but fewer than ten. Its antigen is unidentified. Possible read error: a much larger clone is one base away. The receptor's source is a human donor in good health (CMV status not recorded). Some clones in this sample may be carry-over from other donors' samples. The chain has TRBV27 and TRBJ1-1; D remains ambiguous. The material was cultured CD8+ T cells from PBMCs, obtained from culture after CMV antigen stimulation. The CDR3 DNA is TGTGCCAGCAGTTGGGCCAGGAACACTGAAGCTTTCTTT. Its translation is CASSWARNTEAFF.